This TCR beta chain was observed in a study of neurological immune-mediated disorders. Study context: For the roughly 35 multiple sclerosis patients, the disease was relapsing-remitting in some 31 and secondary progressive in 3.

This clonotype was picked up many times. Its antigen is currently unknown. Synthesis of cDNA used 5'RACE (with 10-nucleotide random UMIs). Each sequencing run yielded over 200 million TCR-beta sequences from 15-18 subjects. Using its own MiXCR run on the 5' RACE reads, TCRdb lists one record per CDR3 protein. The sample records around 60,000 distinct CDR3 sequences, 3% to 4% being singletons. Germline V gives CDR1 DFQATT, CDR2 SNEGSKA (reference sequence). The V and J ends lost 3 bases and 3 bases respectively, with 11 bases between them. This CDR3 region has 13 residues. Notes on the study in general: Phylogenetic grouping assigned the repertoires of 18 of 34 multiple sclerosis patients to a single related-CDR3 cluster, representing a possible signature.

The sample was PBMCs. The receptor was derived from a woman aged 55-69 years with multiple sclerosis. V is TRBV20-1 and J is TRBJ2-5; weak D call: TRBD2 (5 bases). CDR3 nucleotide sequence: TGCAGTGCTAGTCTCGGGGTGGAAGAGACCCAGTACTTC. Encoded protein: CSASLGVEETQYF.